This T cell receptor beta chain was retrieved from a study of neoadjuvant nivolumab and ipilimumab in lung cancer (dated by TCRdb to the early 2020s). About the study as a whole: Nivolumab was given at 3 mg/kg intravenously on days 1, 15 and 29, and the combination arm added ipilimumab 1 mg/kg on day 1 only. Matched pretherapy and resected tumor pairs were analyzed for seven patients, of whom four received nivolumab and three received nivolumab plus ipilimumab. The primary trial endpoint was the major pathologic response (MPR) rate in the intention-to-treat population in each study arm. TCR repertoires in pretherapy (baseline) peripheral blood were compared with TCR repertoires in tumors resected at surgery after neoadjuvant immune checkpoint blockade. In the trial, about 44 patients with operable NSCLC were treated, of whom approximately 23 were randomized to nivolumab monotherapy and about 20 to nivolumab plus ipilimumab.

The CDR3 sequence holds 16 residues, the cysteine and phenylalanine included. Only the CDR3 DNA is retained, 48 bases long and in frame from the first base. The germline V gene supplies CDR1 SGDLS and CDR2 YYNGEE. V and J are trimmed by 4 bases and 0 bases, and the gene matches miss 8 bases of the junction. Library preparation employed the immunoSEQ multiplex PCR assay. The published analysis was carried out like this. Repertoires were summarized in terms of richness and clonality, and significantly expanded and contracted clones between pre- and post-therapy samples were identified. TCRdb took this table from immuneACCESS and kept in-frame rearrangements with V and J called. Such tables lack part of the clones; where checked against another copy, unresolved V genes explain under half of the gap, and the rest is unexplained. V, J and clone size are those of that table, while D and trimming were read from the DNA. The sample profile shows 30,000 or so clones; approximately 90% of them were found once. The ten largest clones add up to almost 5% of the sample.

As concerns this clone: This clone's antigen is unknown. No base quality values were provided; no much bigger clone lies one nucleotide off.

The paper as a whole reports these results and caveats: Tumor T-cell richness and clonality rose from pretherapy to surgery in three of three dual-therapy tumors but in only two of four nivolumab-treated tumors. A small number of samples was subjected to TCR sequencing. There was no significant correlation between TCR clonality and pathologic tumor regression, and just a single major-pathologic-response sample was available for the clonality-regression analysis. Greater TCR richness and clonality were observed in resected tumors than in tumor-adjacent uninvolved lung, and increases were observed in more dual-therapy-treated tumors. Richness in tumors resected after neoadjuvant therapy showed a positive correlation with pretherapy blood TCR richness (Spearman R ≈ 0.78).

Read against the paper, the sample's time point label means: at surgical resection after neoadjuvant nivolumab +/- ipilimumab. Samples came from the phase 2 randomized NEOSTAR trial, which tested neoadjuvant nivolumab or nivolumab plus ipilimumab followed by surgery in operable NSCLC. This receptor was obtained from an adult with non-small cell lung cancer. The source was peripheral blood, collected after neoadjuvant nivolumab, alone or with ipilimumab, at or shortly before surgery. The chain couples TRBV9 to TRBJ2-7; TRBD2 lines up with 9 middle nucleotides. The DNA reads as follows: TGTGCCAGCAGCCCTAGCGGGGATACAATCTCCTACGAGCAGTACTTC. This is translated as CASSPSGDTISYEQYF. With the portions outside the CDR3 filled from the reference TRBV9 and TRBJ2-7 genes, the complete variable region becomes DSGVTQTPKHLITATGQRVTLRCSPRSGDLSVYWYQQSLDQGLQFLIQYYNGEERAKGNILERFSAQQFPDLHSELNLSSLELGDSALYFCASSPSGDTISYEQYFGPGTRLTVT.